These 29 T cell receptor beta chains came from one sample sequenced in a study of blood T cell repertoires in COVID-19. This table comes from immunoSEQ multiplex PCR, and its TCRdb copy is limited to in-frame clones, with some not included. Seen here are approximately 490,000 clones, less than 90% observed once, and the top ten hold 8% to 9.5%. Sequencing was done on a sample of PBMCs or T cells enriched from blood (not recorded which). The source is a woman aged 55-69 years who had recovered from COVID-19.

V and J are TRBV5-4 and TRBJ2-5; 8 bases fit TRBD1. CDR1 is SGHNT, CDR2 YYREEE, per germline (reference sequence). J was trimmed by 4 bases and V by 4 bases; bases with no gene match: 15. The CDR3 length is 17 residues. The CDR3 loop is CASSPPLSGGGRETQYF. In DNA form, the CDR3 reads TGTGCCAGCAGCCCGCCCCTTTCAGGGGGCGGTAGAGAGACCCAGTACTTC.

The chain combines TRBV5-8 with TRBJ2-7; D ambiguous. Per germline, CDR1 SGHTS and CDR2 YDEGEE. CDR3 length: 13 residues. V lost 2 bases and J 2 bases, leaving 8 bases between the germline ends. The CDR3 protein is CASSLAPTYEQYF. CDR3 DNA sequence: TGTGCCAGCAGCTTAGCACCAACCTACGAGCAGTACTTC.

This clone appeared once. The chain has TRBV5-1 and TRBJ1-1, with a weak D call TRBD1 (5 bases). This CDR3 spans 15 amino acids. The germline gives CDR1 SGHRS, CDR2 YFSETQ. Trimming took 0 bases from V and 2 from J, leaving 11 bases between them. In DNA, the CDR3 is TGCGCCAGCAGCTTGGGGCCCGGACAAAACACTGAAGCTTTCTTT. This sequence encodes CASSLGPGQNTEAFF.

The chain couples TRBV27 to TRBJ2-3; D uncertain. The CDR3 has 16 amino acids. Per germline, CDR1 MNHEY and CDR2 SMNVEV (reference sequence). The V and J ends lost 3 bases and 2 bases respectively, with 15 bases between them. The CDR3 region has the DNA TGTGCCAGCAGTTTGCTCCCTTACATATCCACAGATACGCAGTATTTT. It translates to CASSLLPYISTDTQYF.

Turning to this clone: A read error may produce the germline difference seen at one junction end. The chain's CDR3 is CASSRTGGPLQGTQYF. In DNA form, the CDR3 reads TGTGCCAGTAGTAGGACAGGGGGCCCTTTGCAAGGGACCCAGTACTTC. The V gene is TRBV19, the J gene TRBJ2-5; 11 bases are a match to TRBD1. The CDR3 length is 16 residues. Germline CDR1 reads LNHDA; CDR2 reads SQIVND (reference sequence).

The rearrangement links TRBV11-3 to TRBJ2-7; no firm D call. CDR3 length: 14 residues. The germline CDR1 and CDR2 sequences are SGHNT and YENEEA. V was pared by 1 base and J by 3 bases, with 10 bases between. DNA for the CDR3: TGTGCCAGCAGCTTAGTCGCGACAAGCTACGAGCAGTACTTC. Amino acids: CASSLVATSYEQYF. The variable domain in full, with the rest retrieved from reference TRBV11-3 and TRBJ2-7, is EAGVVQSPRYKIIEKKQPVAFWCNPISGHNTLYWYLQNLGQGPELLIRYENEEAVDDSQLPKDRFSAERLKGVDSTLKIQPAELGDSAVYLCASSLVATSYEQYFGPGTRLTVT.

The chain links TRBV3-1 (or the pseudogene TRBV3-2) to TRBJ2-1; D is perhaps TRBD2 (7 bases). The CDR3 loop spans 15 amino acids. Between the trimmed V and J ends, which lost 4 bases and 7 bases, there was a span of 17 bases. Germline V gives CDR1 LGHDT, CDR2 YNNKEL (reference sequence). The CDR3: CASSLLNRGANEQFF. The CDR3 nucleotides read TGTGCCAGCAGCCTACTTAATCGGGGGGCGAATGAGCAGTTCTTC.

This chain connects TRBV21-1 to TRBJ1-4; the DNA was not compared with TRBD1, the D call given in the table. TRBV21-1 is a documented pseudogene. The CDR3 covers 15 residues. CDR3: CASSITGRSGEKLFF. CDR3 DNA sequence: TGTGCCAGCAGCATAACAGGACGATCGGGTGAAAAACTGTTTTTT.

The chain joins TRBV19 to TRBJ2-5; TRBD2 agrees at 7 bases. The CDR3 covers 13 residues. Trimming took 3 bases from V and 5 from J; bases not matched to a gene: 3. Per the germline V gene, CDR1 is LNHDA and CDR2 is SQIVND (reference sequence). In DNA, the CDR3 is TGTGCCAGTAGTATCGGGGGGTTGGAGACCCAGTACTTC. It encodes CASSIGGLETQYF.

The CDR3 coding sequence is TGCGCCAGCAGCTTGGCCCGGGACAGGGGAGGAAGCGATGGCTACACCTTC. Protein: CASSLARDRGGSDGYTF. This chain uses TRBV5-1 with TRBJ1-2, with 10 positions matching TRBD1. The trim removed 0 bases at V and 6 bases at J, leaving 11 bases unmatched. This CDR3 is 17 amino acids long. In germline, CDR1 is SGHRS, CDR2 YFSETQ.

The V call is TRBV25-1, the J call TRBJ1-2; D not resolved. The CDR3 sequence is 14 residues long. V was clipped by 6 bases and J by 0 bases, with 11 bases between them. Germline CDR1 and CDR2: MGHDK and SYGVNS. The CDR3 DNA follows: TGTGCCAGCAGCCCCGCGGAAACTAACTATGGCTACACCTTC. It encodes CASSPAETNYGYTF.

The chain links TRBV10-1 to TRBJ2-1, with D uncertain. This CDR3 is built from 14 residues. The V end was cut by 0 bases, the J end by 0 bases, with 3 bases between. Germline V gene data show CDR1 as WNHNN and CDR2 as SYGVQD (reference sequence). The CDR3 DNA sequence: TGCGCCAGCAGTGAGTCTAGCTCCTACAATGAGCAGTTCTTC. This encodes CASSESSSYNEQFF.

The CDR3 nucleotides are TGTGCCAGCAGTGAAGTTCGGGGACTAGCGGGATTAAGGAATGAGCAGTTCTTC. This translates into CASSEVRGLAGLRNEQFF. The J gene is TRBJ2-1, the V gene TRBV6-1; 13 nucleotides align to TRBD2. Germline V gene data show CDR1 as MNHNS and CDR2 as SASEGT. This CDR3 region has 18 residues. V lost 1 base, J lost 7 bases, and 10 bases stayed unmatched.

This chain uses TRBV12-3 or TRBV12-4 with TRBJ2-1; perhaps TRBD1 as D (5 bases). Trimming took off 5 bases at V and 10 bases at J, with 6 bases between the two ends. This CDR3 contains 10 residues. The CDR3 DNA reads as TGTGCCAGCAGTGGGGCCGAGCAGTTCTTC. Translated: CASSGAEQFF.

The chain carries TRBV14 and TRBJ1-3; the D gene is possibly TRBD1 (6 bases). V lost 4 bases to trimming and J lost 2 bases, with 9 bases between them. CDR3 length equals 14 residues. CDR1 is SGHDN and CDR2 is FVKESK in the germline V gene. In DNA, the CDR3 is TGTGCCAGCAGCCTTCAGGGGACTGGAAACACCATATATTTT. Translated: CASSLQGTGNTIYF.

V usage is TRBV2 and J usage is TRBJ2-2; maybe TRBD1 (6 bases). The CDR3 runs to 14 residues. V was pared by 7 bases and J by 2 bases, with 11 bases between. The germline gives CDR1 SNHLY, CDR2 FYNNEI. The CDR3: CASKYRANTGELFF. In DNA, the CDR3 is TGTGCCAGCAAGTACAGGGCCAACACCGGGGAGCTGTTTTTT. The full variable domain, in which reference TRBV2 and TRBJ2-2 provide the parts outside the CDR3, is EPEVTQTPSHQVTQMGQEVILRCVPISNHLYFYWYRQILGQKVEFLVSFYNNEISEKSEIFDDQFSVERPDGSNFTLKIRSTKLEDSAMYFCASKYRANTGELFFGEGSRLTVL.

This chain joins TRBV5-1 and TRBJ1-5; D possibly corresponds to TRBD1 (5 bases). In germline, CDR1 is SGHRS, CDR2 YFSETQ. This CDR3 has 15 residues. V shed 4 bases and J shed 2 bases, with 13 bases lying between them. The CDR3 coding sequence is TGCGCCAGCAGCCCCGGGGGGAATGGCAATCAGCCCCAGCATTTT. This sequence encodes CASSPGGNGNQPQHF.

This clone has just one count. V gene TRBV3-1 (or the pseudogene TRBV3-2) combines with J gene TRBJ1-3; D perhaps matches TRBD1 (5 bases). There are 16 residues in the CDR3. Germline V gives CDR1 LGHDT, CDR2 YNNKEL (reference sequence). Trimming removed 0 bases at V and 0 bases at J, with 9 bases between. CDR3 in amino acids: CASSQDTGFSGNTIYF. In DNA, the CDR3 is TGTGCCAGCAGCCAAGATACAGGCTTCTCTGGAAACACCATATATTTT.

This chain uses TRBV3-1 (or the pseudogene TRBV3-2) with TRBJ2-2; D gene ambiguous. The germline V gene has CDR1 LGHDT and CDR2 YNNKEL (reference sequence). The CDR3 is made up of 14 amino acids. With 4 bases removed from V and 6 bases from J, the gap between germline ends came to 12 bases. CDR3 protein: CASSREDIAGELFF. The CDR3 region has the DNA TGTGCCAGCAGCCGAGAAGACATAGCCGGGGAGCTGTTTTTT.

The J gene is TRBJ2-7, the V gene TRBV3-1 (or the pseudogene TRBV3-2); 9 nucleotides align to TRBD1. The germline V gene has CDR1 LGHDT and CDR2 YNNKEL (reference sequence). Trimming removed 4 bases from V and 2 bases from J; junction bases left unmatched: 0. This CDR3 comprises 13 residues. The CDR3 is CASSRDRAYEQYF. The CDR3 DNA reads TGTGCCAGCAGCCGGGACAGGGCCTACGAGCAGTACTTC.

V is TRBV2 and J is TRBJ1-1; 8 nucleotides align to TRBD1. After removal of 7 bases from V and 7 bases from J, the junction contained 11 bases not matched to a gene. The length of the CDR3 is 14 residues. Per the germline V gene, CDR1 is SNHLY and CDR2 is FYNNEI. CDR3: CASTRTGSTIEAFF. The CDR3 DNA reads as TGTGCCAGCACTAGGACAGGGTCGACCATTGAAGCTTTCTTT.

This chain joins TRBV5-6 and TRBJ2-3, with D possibly being TRBD2 (5 bases). This CDR3 has 17 amino acids. In germline, CDR1 is SGHDT, CDR2 YYEEEE. Trimming pared 0 bases from V and 0 bases from J, leaving 14 bases between. CDR3 sequence (DNA): TGTGCCAGCAGCTTGGCCCTAGGGTGGGAGAGCACAGATACGCAGTATTTT. It yields the protein CASSLALGWESTDTQYF.

The V gene is TRBV5-4, the J gene TRBJ2-2; D perhaps matches TRBD2 (5 bases). Germline values: CDR1 SGHNT, CDR2 YYREEE (reference sequence). Trimming pared 4 bases from V and 5 bases from J, leaving 9 bases between. This CDR3 is 13 amino acids long. The CDR3, as DNA: TGTGCCAGCAGCGTAAGGACTACCGGGGAGCTGTTTTTT. This translates into CASSVRTTGELFF.

V usage is TRBV5-1 and J usage is TRBJ1-6; 8 nucleotides align to TRBD1. The CDR3 loop spans 16 amino acids. The junction had 13 bases not matched to a gene; V was cut back by 4 bases and J by 10 bases. The germline gives CDR1 SGHRS, CDR2 YFSETQ. The CDR3 is CASSSDPGTGTSPLHF. The CDR3 DNA is TGCGCCAGCAGCAGTGATCCCGGGACAGGCACCTCACCCCTCCACTTT. Filled out from reference TRBV5-1 and TRBJ1-6, the complete variable domain reads KAGVTQTPRYLIKTRGQQVTLSCSPISGHRSVSWYQQTPGQGLQFLFEYFSETQRNKGNFPGRFSGRQFSNSRSEMNVSTLELGDSALYLCASSSDPGTGTSPLHFGNGTRLTVT.

The chain carries TRBV5-1 and TRBJ2-7; 7 bases match TRBD1. CDR3 size: 11 residues. The germline CDR1 and CDR2 sequences are SGHRS and YFSETQ. The V segment lost 4 bases and the J segment 12 bases; nucleotides outside the gene matches: 7. CDR3 residues: CASSGDSGRYF. Written as DNA, the CDR3 is TGCGCCAGCAGCGGGGACAGTGGGCGGTACTTC.

This chain links TRBV6-5 with TRBJ2-7, with 12 bases lining up with TRBD1. The J segment lost 5 bases and the V segment lost 2 bases, leaving 4 bases of the junction unmatched. CDR3 length: 15 residues. CDR1 is MNHEY and CDR2 is SVGAGI in the germline V gene. In DNA, the CDR3 is TGTGCCAGCAGTTACCCGGGACAGGGGGCAAACGAGCAGTACTTC. Residues: CASSYPGQGANEQYF.

This chain connects TRBV4-1 to TRBJ1-1; D might be TRBD1 (6 bases). V was clipped by 0 bases and J by 0 bases, with 14 bases between them. Germline CDR1 is MGHRA and CDR2 is YSYEKL. This CDR3 comprises 17 residues. The CDR3 region is CASSQDWAGVMNTEAFF. The CDR3 bases are TGCGCCAGCAGCCAAGATTGGGCAGGGGTAATGAACACTGAAGCTTTCTTT.

This clone appeared a few times. The DNA of the CDR3 is TGTGCCAGCAGTTACTCCTGGGCAGGGGGTTCACCCCTCCACTTT. Translating it yields CASSYSWAGGSPLHF. The chain couples TRBV6-5 to TRBJ1-6; the match to TRBD1 covers 7 bases. CDR3 size: 15 residues. Trimming took 0 bases from V and 9 from J; bases not matched to a gene: 5. CDR1 MNHEY and CDR2 SVGAGI come from the germline V gene.

The rearrangement joins TRBV4-2 to TRBJ2-1; TRBD2 agrees at 7 bases. Germline lookup yields CDR1 LGHNA and CDR2 YNFKEQ. CDR3 length: 16 residues. V lost 0 bases to trimming and J lost 4 bases; unmatched junction nucleotides: 6. CDR3 nucleotide sequence: TGTGCCAGCAGCCAAGATGGAGCTAGCGGATACAATGAGCAGTTCTTC. Translated: CASSQDGASGYNEQFF.